This TCR beta chain comes out of a study of monozygotic twins with inflammatory bowel disease. Turning to this clonotype: Its antigen is undetermined.

Template-switch reactions added UMIs with a 6-nucleotide sample barcode. With the 5' RACE reads reprocessed, TCRdb shows one record per CDR3 protein and no DNA. Its table lists approximately 380,000 distinct CDR3 sequences. Regarding the study as a whole: Patient-specific immunosuppressive treatments may have made repertoires more variable.

Sequencing was done on a sample of blood. The source is a human donor with ulcerative colitis or Crohn's disease, or a healthy co-twin of an affected twin (not recorded which).

The CDR3 loop is CAAQLRDRTTDTQYF. J is TRBJ2-3 and V is TRBV6-1; TCRdb calls TRBD1, which cannot be checked without DNA. The CDR3 is 15 residues long. CDR1 and CDR2 (germline): MNHNS, SASEGT.